The rows below give T cell receptor beta chains drawn from one sample of a study of blood T cells in healthy people across ages. TCRdb independently ran MiXCR on the 5' RACE reads; one entry per CDR3 protein. The table shows about 780,000 distinct CDR3 sequences, with around 25% occurring only once. This sample was shared with a second study, whose subject was T cells of mothers and their children.

Sequencing input: blood. The receptor source for this set is a boy aged 5-17 years in good health. Both conserved end residues are part of each CDR3. D genes are given only for firm matches. A row's size may be missing; if present it is once, few, many or a size class.

D	J	size	V	DNA	CDR3
TRBD2	TRBJ2-1	-	TRBV3-1	TGTGCCAGCAGCCCTCGATTCCGACTAGCGGGGGGAAACAATGAGCAGTTCTTC	CASSPRFRLAGGNNEQFF
-	TRBJ2-5	few	TRBV5-1	TGCGCCAGCAGCTTGGTACGGCCCCTGGAGCAGTACTTC	CASSLVRPLEQYF
TRBD1	TRBJ2-1	-	TRBV6-5	TGTGCCAGCAGAGAGACAGGGTTAAATGAGCAGTTCTTC	CASRETGLNEQFF
-	TRBJ2-7	-	TRBV5-1	TGCGCCAGCAGCTTTTTGGACGATCAGTACTTC	CASSFLDDQYF
-	TRBJ2-3	-	TRBV7-3	TGTGCCAGCAGCTCAGGACCCCCGGATACGCAGTATTTT	CASSSGPPDTQYF
-	TRBJ1-2	few	TRBV5-1	TGCGCCAGCAGCTTTACAAGGATGGGAAACTATGGCTACACCTTC	CASSFTRMGNYGYTF
-	TRBJ2-7	-	TRBV5-1	TGCGCCAGCAGCTCGGATGGGGGTTCCTACGAGCAGTACTTC	CASSSDGGSYEQYF
TRBD2	TRBJ2-1	few	TRBV6-5	TGTGCCAGCAGGCGAACTAGCGGTTTCTACAATGAGCAGTTCTTC	CASRRTSGFYNEQFF
TRBD1	TRBJ2-5	-	TRBV6-2/TRBV6-3	TGTGCCAGCAGTACCTCCAGGGGGCGGGAGACCCAGTACTTC	CASSTSRGRETQYF
-	TRBJ1-5	-	TRBV5-1	TGCGCCAGCAGCTTGGGCCCTGGGGATTTCACGCCCCAGCGTTTT	CASSLGPGDFTPQRF
TRBD2	TRBJ2-5	few	TRBV28	TGTGCCAGCAGGACTAGCGCCCCAGGGCGCCAGTACTTC	CASRTSAPGRQYF
-	TRBJ1-2	-	TRBV6-6	TGTGCCAGCAGCCGTCCAGAGGCCGAAGGCTATGGCTACACCTTC	CASSRPEAEGYGYTF
TRBD1	TRBJ1-2	-	TRBV6-1	TGTGCCAGCACCCAGGGGGCCGCGAACTATGGCTACACCTTC	CASTQGAANYGYTF
-	TRBJ1-1	-	TRBV28	TGTGCCAGCAGTCCCGGGACGGCAAAGATGAGCACTGAAGCTTTCTTT	CASSPGTAKMSTEAFF